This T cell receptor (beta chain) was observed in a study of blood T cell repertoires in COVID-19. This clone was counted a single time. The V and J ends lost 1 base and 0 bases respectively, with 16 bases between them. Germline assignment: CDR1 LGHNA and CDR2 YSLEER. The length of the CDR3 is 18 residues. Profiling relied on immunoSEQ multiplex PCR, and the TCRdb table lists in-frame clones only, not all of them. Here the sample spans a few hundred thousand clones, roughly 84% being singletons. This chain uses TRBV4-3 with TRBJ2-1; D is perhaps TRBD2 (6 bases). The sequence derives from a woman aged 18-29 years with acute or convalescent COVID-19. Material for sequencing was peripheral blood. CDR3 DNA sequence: TGCGCCAGCAGCCAAGGTTTAGGAGGGTCGGCCTCCTACAATGAGCAGTTCTTC. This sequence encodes CASSQGLGGSASYNEQFF.